These 26 T cell receptor beta chains share one sample of origin, sequenced in a study of CD8+ T cells in alopecia areata. The authors extracted RNA and reverse transcribed it into cDNA as the sequencing template. Clones were read by immunoSEQ multiplex PCR, and TCRdb kept only the in-frame ones, dropping some. This table has 150,000 to 200,000 clones, 63% appearing once. The specimen comprised CD4+ T cells sorted from blood, sampled at week 0. These receptors were obtained from a human donor with alopecia areata.

This clone was counted a few times. V usage is TRBV6-5 and J usage is TRBJ2-5; 7 bases map to TRBD2. V dropped 2 bases and J dropped 5; count of bases not matched to a gene: 5. This CDR3 is 14 amino acids long. Per germline, CDR1 MNHEY and CDR2 SVGAGI. The CDR3, as DNA: TGTGCCAGCAGTTACGGGACTATAGCGGAGACCCAGTACTTC. Its translation: CASSYGTIAETQYF.

This clone was observed a few times. The rearrangement links TRBV14 to TRBJ2-5; TRBD2 aligns across 8 bases. The CDR3 has 15 residues. V shed 1 base and J 5 bases; nucleotides not matched to a gene: 6. Germline CDR1 SGHDN, CDR2 FVKESK. The CDR3 region is CASSQASGGTETQYF. CDR3 in DNA: TGTGCCAGCAGCCAAGCCAGCGGGGGTACGGAGACCCAGTACTTC.

This clone was observed a few times. The V call is TRBV5-6, the J call TRBJ1-2, with D maybe TRBD1 (6 bases). The V and J ends lost 2 bases and 3 bases respectively, with 20 bases between them. CDR1 is SGHDT and CDR2 is YYEEEE in the germline V gene. CDR3 length: 17 residues. CDR3 in DNA: TGTGCCAGCAGCTTAAACCTGGAGGGGGGGCCCTACTATGGCTACACCTTC. This encodes CASSLNLEGGPYYGYTF.

This clone appeared a single time. The chain joins TRBV9 to TRBJ1-2; 7 nucleotides match TRBD1. The length of the CDR3 is 14 residues. With 3 bases clipped from V and 4 bases from J, the junction kept 6 bases outside the gene matches. Germline values: CDR1 SGDLS, CDR2 YYNGEE. The CDR3 region has the DNA TGTGCCAGCAGCGCACCCACAGGGGTCTATGGCTACACCTTC. Its protein product is CASSAPTGVYGYTF. Based on the CDR3 plus reference TRBV9 and TRBJ1-2, the full variable domain is DSGVTQTPKHLITATGQRVTLRCSPRSGDLSVYWYQQSLDQGLQFLIQYYNGEERAKGNILERFSAQQFPDLHSELNLSSLELGDSALYFCASSAPTGVYGYTFGSGTRLTVV.

The chain combines TRBV15 with TRBJ1-1; D is possibly TRBD1 (5 bases). CDR3 length: 14 residues. Trimming left V 3 bases short and J 3 bases short, with 11 bases between. Germline values: CDR1 LNHNV, CDR2 YYDKDF (reference sequence). CDR3 nucleotides: TGTGCCACCAGCAGTTTTCCCAGGGACACTGAAGCTTTCTTT. This sequence encodes CATSSFPRDTEAFF.

The chain recombines TRBV7-9 with TRBJ1-5; D uncertain. V was shortened by 2 bases and J by 3 bases, with 14 bases between the two germline ends. The CDR3 loop spans 16 amino acids. Germline V lookup: CDR1 SEHNR, CDR2 FQNEAQ (reference sequence). The CDR3 loop is CASSLIGTEDNQPQHF. In DNA form, the CDR3 reads TGTGCCAGCAGCTTAATTGGTACAGAGGACAATCAGCCCCAGCATTTT.

The genes are TRBV27 and TRBJ1-4; tentative D call: TRBD1 (6 bases). This CDR3 has 15 amino acids. V lost 6 bases, J lost 8 bases, and 19 bases lay in between. Germline loops: CDR1 MNHEY, CDR2 SMNVEV (reference sequence). CDR3 protein: CASRPTRQGYEKLFF. Here the CDR3 DNA reads TGTGCCAGCAGACCGACTCGGCAGGGGTACGAAAAACTGTTTTTT.

This clone was counted only a few times. The chain has TRBV4-3 and TRBJ2-3, with D uncertain. V was cut by 4 bases and J by 2 bases, with 10 bases left in between. The CDR3 runs to 14 residues. Per the germline V gene, CDR1 is LGHNA and CDR2 is YSLEER. The DNA of the CDR3 is TGCGCCAGCAGCCCCCGCAAAGACACAGATACGCAGTATTTT. Protein: CASSPRKDTDTQYF.

This clone was seen a single time. V usage is TRBV11-2 and J usage is TRBJ2-1; D possibly matches TRBD1 or TRBD2 (5 bases each). The CDR3 runs to 14 residues. V was shortened by 6 bases and J by 8 bases, with 17 bases between the two germline ends. CDR1 is SGHAT and CDR2 is FQNNGV in the germline V gene. The CDR3: CASRLQGTRDEQFF. The CDR3 DNA reads as TGTGCCAGCAGATTACAAGGGACCCGGGATGAGCAGTTCTTC.

The chain has TRBV19 and TRBJ1-5; no firm D call. V was clipped by 4 bases and J by 3 bases, with 7 bases between them. Germline V gene lookup returns CDR1 LNHDA and CDR2 SQIVND (reference sequence). The CDR3 sequence is 13 residues long. This CDR3 is CASSTHNNQPQHF. In nucleotides, the CDR3 is TGTGCCAGTAGTACCCACAACAATCAGCCCCAGCATTTT.

V and J are TRBV29-1 and TRBJ1-2; D unclear. Germline CDR1 SQVTM, CDR2 ANQGSEA. The CDR3 extends over 13 amino acids. Trimming left V 5 bases short and J 3 bases short, with 13 bases between. The CDR3, as DNA: TGCAGCGTTAAAGCCACTACGGACTATGGCTACACCTTC. Residues: CSVKATTDYGYTF.

This chain connects TRBV5-6 to TRBJ2-3, with a weak D call TRBD2 (5 bases). The CDR3 length is 15 residues. V lost 3 bases, J lost 1 base, and 12 bases lay in between. Germline lookup yields CDR1 SGHDT and CDR2 YYEEEE. The CDR3 here is CASSSGVLGTDTQYF. DNA of the CDR3: TGTGCCAGCAGCTCCGGGGTCCTGGGCACAGATACGCAGTATTTT.

V and J are TRBV29-1 and TRBJ1-2; tentatively, D is TRBD1 (5 bases). This CDR3 region has 10 residues. Germline values: CDR1 SQVTM, CDR2 ANQGSEA. Trimming left V 6 bases short and J 8 bases short, with 10 bases between. Here the CDR3 DNA reads TGCAGCGTACGACAGATAGGCTACACCTTC. Its translation is CSVRQIGYTF.

This clone has a single count. The chain combines TRBV23-1 with TRBJ2-7, with a tentative D call TRBD2 (5 bases). TRBV23-1 is an open reading frame, and its role is uncertain. The CDR3 runs 15 residues. Trimming shortened V by 4 bases and J by 5 bases, and 18 bases separated the two germline ends. The CDR3 region has the DNA TGCGCCAGCAGTCCCCCGGCGGGCGAACCCCACGAGCAGTACTTC. Amino acid sequence: CASSPPAGEPHEQYF.

The chain combines TRBV29-1 with TRBJ2-3; TRBD1 is a possible D gene (6 bases). The V gene lost 6 bases and the J gene lost 1 base, with 14 bases spanning the gap. CDR3 length: 14 residues. The germline CDR1 and CDR2 sequences are SQVTM and ANQGSEA. CDR3 region: CSVARDTRTDTQYF. CDR3 coding DNA: TGCAGCGTGGCCCGGGACACCCGCACAGATACGCAGTATTTT.

For the CDR3, the DNA is TGCAGCGTTGTTCAGGGGGCGGATAATGAAAAACTGTTTTTT. This encodes CSVVQGADNEKLFF. The rearrangement links TRBV29-1 to TRBJ1-4; TRBD1 matches 8 bases. V lost 4 bases, J lost 4 bases, and 5 bases stayed unmatched. CDR1 is SQVTM, CDR2 ANQGSEA, per germline. The CDR3 runs 14 residues.

Concerning this clone itself: In the same sample, other DNA sequences code for this CDR3. This chain's CDR3 is CASSGGENSPLHF. CDR3 nucleotide sequence: TGTGCCAGCAGCGGAGGTGAGAATTCACCCCTCCACTTT. This sequence joins TRBV9 and TRBJ1-6, with no clear D. Germline CDR1 SGDLS, CDR2 YYNGEE. Trimming left V 3 bases short and J 7 bases short, with 8 bases between. The CDR3 length is 13 residues.

This chain joins TRBV21-1 and TRBJ2-1; TRBD2, as called in the table, went unchecked against the DNA. TRBV21-1 is a pseudogene locus. This CDR3 has 15 amino acids. For the CDR3, the DNA is TGTGCCAGCAGCAAAGATCGAGCGGCTAACAATGAGCAGTTCTTC. Translating gives CASSKDRAANNEQFF.

The chain uses TRBV29-1 and TRBJ2-5; 10 bases line up with TRBD2. The trim removed 6 bases at V and 2 bases at J, leaving 6 bases unmatched. This CDR3 has 14 residues. Per the germline V gene, CDR1 is SQVTM and CDR2 is ANQGSEA. This CDR3 reads CSVPSGGQQETQYF. The CDR3 nucleotides are TGCAGCGTCCCTAGCGGGGGCCAGCAAGAGACCCAGTACTTC.

V and J are TRBV4-3 and TRBJ2-6; 7 nucleotides match TRBD1. Trimming took 0 bases from V and 2 from J; bases not matched to a gene: 10. The germline V gene has CDR1 LGHNA and CDR2 YSLEER. CDR3 length: 19 amino acids. CDR3 bases: TGCGCCAGCAGCCAAGATCGGGGCAGGGGGTTGGCTGGGGCCAACGTCCTGACTTTC. This gives the protein CASSQDRGRGLAGANVLTF.

The chain joins TRBV29-1 to TRBJ1-2, with 7 bases fitting TRBD1. This CDR3 is 13 amino acids long. J was trimmed by 7 bases and V by 5 bases; bases with no gene match: 10. From germline, CDR1 is SQVTM and CDR2 ANQGSEA. The CDR3 DNA follows: TGCAGCGTTCCCAATTACAGGGGATTTGGCTACACCTTC. Protein product: CSVPNYRGFGYTF.

CDR3 DNA: TGTGCCAGCAGCCCTGGACTAGCGGGGGACGAGCAGTACTTC. It codes for CASSPGLAGDEQYF. The chain couples TRBV11-3 to TRBJ2-7; 13 nucleotides agree with TRBD2. The CDR3 contains 14 residues. Unmatched junction bases numbered 3, after V lost 5 bases and J lost 5 bases. Germline lookup yields CDR1 SGHNT and CDR2 YENEEA.

This chain's CDR3 is CASSFRDVTYGYTF. The CDR3 nucleotides read TGTGCCAGCAGCTTCAGGGATGTCACCTATGGCTACACCTTC. The chain links TRBV13 to TRBJ1-2; tentatively, D is TRBD1 (5 bases). Germline CDR1 is PRHDT and CDR2 is FYEKMQ (reference sequence). This CDR3 is 14 amino acids long. The ends were cut back, 3 bases at V and 4 bases at J, with 12 bases in the middle. Drawing the rest from reference TRBV13 and TRBJ1-2, the complete variable domain is AAGVIQSPRHLIKEKRETATLKCYPIPRHDTVYWYQQGPGQDPQFLISFYEKMQSDKGSIPDRFSAQQFSDYHSELNMSSLELGDSALYFCASSFRDVTYGYTFGSGTRLTVV.

The chain carries TRBV5-6 and TRBJ1-2; D uncertain. With 6 bases removed from V and 5 bases from J, the gap between germline ends came to 20 bases. This CDR3 region has 15 residues. Germline V CDR1 and CDR2: SGHDT, YYEEEE. The CDR3 here is CASTRPESIPYGYTF. CDR3 nucleotides: TGTGCCAGCACAAGGCCGGAGTCCATCCCTTATGGCTACACCTTC.

CDR3 amino acids: CASSLALSGTGEQYF. The CDR3 coding sequence is TGTGCCAGCAGCTTAGCGCTATCAGGGACCGGCGAGCAGTACTTC. The chain uses TRBV7-9 and TRBJ2-7; D tentatively fits TRBD1 or TRBD2 (5 bases each). V lost 0 bases and J 6 bases, leaving 15 bases between the germline ends. The CDR3 is 15 amino acids. The V gene's germline CDR1 is SEHNR and CDR2 FQNEAQ (reference sequence).

With regard to this clone: Other DNA sequences of this sample code for an identical CDR3. V and J are TRBV4-3 and TRBJ1-1, with TRBD1 as a possible D gene (5 bases). Germline V gene sequence: CDR1 LGHNA, CDR2 YSLEER. V was clipped by 0 bases and J by 3 bases, with 5 bases between them. The CDR3 is made up of 13 amino acids. The chain's CDR3 is CASSQDRDTEAFF. In DNA, the CDR3 is TGCGCCAGCAGCCAAGACAGGGACACTGAAGCTTTCTTT.